This TCR beta chain derives from a study of early T cells in non-severe SARS-CoV-2 infection. The overall study: Whole-blood bulk RNA, unsorted, was sequenced, and chains were unpaired. General study findings and limits: VDJdb-based annotation leaned toward anti-spike CD8 responses and missed private and CD4 specificities.

This clonotype has just a few counts. Its cognate antigen is unknown. Each cDNA molecule carried a unique molecular identifier. TCRdb passed the 5' RACE reads through MiXCR, listing each CDR3 protein once. The data contain approximately 110,000 distinct CDR3 sequences, 14% to 15% of them singletons. CDR1 and CDR2 (germline): WSHSY, SAAADI. The ends lost 3 bases at V and 5 bases at J; junction bases unmatched: 14. The CDR3 runs 18 residues. Sequenced input: whole blood. The chain recombines TRBV10-2 with TRBJ2-3; 10 bases line up with TRBD1. The sequence was collected from an adult who was a healthcare worker with PCR-confirmed SARS-CoV-2 infection or an uninfected control (not recorded which). The chain's CDR3 is CASSDHSTGTGAKDTQYF. In nucleotides, the CDR3 is TGCGCCAGCAGTGACCACTCCACCGGGACAGGGGCGAAAGATACGCAGTATTTT.